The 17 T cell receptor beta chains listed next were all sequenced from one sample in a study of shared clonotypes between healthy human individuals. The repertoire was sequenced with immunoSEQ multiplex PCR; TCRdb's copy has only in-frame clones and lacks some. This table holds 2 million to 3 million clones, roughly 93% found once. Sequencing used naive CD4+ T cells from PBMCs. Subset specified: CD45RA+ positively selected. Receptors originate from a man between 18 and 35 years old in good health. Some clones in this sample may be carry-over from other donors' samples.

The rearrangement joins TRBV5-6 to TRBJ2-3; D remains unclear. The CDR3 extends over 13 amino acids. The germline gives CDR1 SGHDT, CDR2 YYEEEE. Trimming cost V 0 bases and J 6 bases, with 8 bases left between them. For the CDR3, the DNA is TGTGCCAGCAGCTTGGCTGGCCCGGATACGCAGTATTTT. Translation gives CASSLAGPDTQYF.

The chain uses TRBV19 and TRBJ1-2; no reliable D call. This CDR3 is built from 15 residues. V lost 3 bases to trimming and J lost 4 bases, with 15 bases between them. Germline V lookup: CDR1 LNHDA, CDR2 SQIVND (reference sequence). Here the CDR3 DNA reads TGTGCCAGTAGTATGGCCCTAGGACCGATCTATGGCTACACCTTC. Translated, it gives CASSMALGPIYGYTF.

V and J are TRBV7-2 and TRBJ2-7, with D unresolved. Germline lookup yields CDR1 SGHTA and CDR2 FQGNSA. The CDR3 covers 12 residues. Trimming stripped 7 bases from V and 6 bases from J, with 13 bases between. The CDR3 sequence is CASNFQVGEQYF. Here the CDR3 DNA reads TGTGCCAGCAACTTCCAGGTCGGCGAGCAGTACTTC.

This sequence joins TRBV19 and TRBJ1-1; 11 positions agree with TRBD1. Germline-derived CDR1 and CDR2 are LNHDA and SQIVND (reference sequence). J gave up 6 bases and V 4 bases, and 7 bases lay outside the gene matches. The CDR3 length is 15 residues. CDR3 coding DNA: TGTGCCAGTAGTAACCGGACAGGGGGCTATGCTGAAGCTTTCTTT. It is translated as CASSNRTGGYAEAFF. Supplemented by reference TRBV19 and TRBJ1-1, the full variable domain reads DGGITQSPKYLFRKEGQNVTLSCEQNLNHDAMYWYRQDPGQGLRLIYYSQIVNDFQKGDIAEGYSVSREKKESFPLTVTSAQKNPTAFYLCASSNRTGGYAEAFFGQGTRLTVV.

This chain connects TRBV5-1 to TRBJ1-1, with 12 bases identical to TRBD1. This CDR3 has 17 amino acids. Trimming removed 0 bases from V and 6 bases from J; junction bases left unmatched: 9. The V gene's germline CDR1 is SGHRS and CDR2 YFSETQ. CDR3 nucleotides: TGCGCCAGCAGCTTGGTCCCTCCGGGACAGGGGGCGGCTGAAGCTTTCTTT. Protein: CASSLVPPGQGAAEAFF.

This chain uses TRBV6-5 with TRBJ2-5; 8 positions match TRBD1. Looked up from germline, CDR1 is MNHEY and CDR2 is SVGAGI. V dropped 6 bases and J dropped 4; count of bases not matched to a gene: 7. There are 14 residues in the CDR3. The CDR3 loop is CASSLRGRVETQYF. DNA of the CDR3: TGTGCCAGCAGCCTCAGGGGGCGCGTAGAGACCCAGTACTTC.

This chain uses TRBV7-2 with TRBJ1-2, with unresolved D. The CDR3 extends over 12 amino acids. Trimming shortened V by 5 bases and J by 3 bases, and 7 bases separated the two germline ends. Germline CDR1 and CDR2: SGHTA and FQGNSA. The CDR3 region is CASSPAHYGYTF. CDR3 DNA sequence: TGTGCCAGCAGCCCTGCCCACTATGGCTACACCTTC. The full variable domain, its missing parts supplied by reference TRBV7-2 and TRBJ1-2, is GAGVSQSPSNKVTEKGKDVELRCDPISGHTALYWYRQSLGQGLEFLIYFQGNSAPDKSGLPSDRFSAERTGGSVSTLTIQRTQQEDSAVYLCASSPAHYGYTFGSGTRLTVV.

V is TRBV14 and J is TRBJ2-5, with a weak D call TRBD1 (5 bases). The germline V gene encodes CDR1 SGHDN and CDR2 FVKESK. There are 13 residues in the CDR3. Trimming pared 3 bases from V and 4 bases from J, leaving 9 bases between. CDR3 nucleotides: TGTGCCAGCAGCCACAGGGTTTCAGAGACCCAGTACTTC. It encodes CASSHRVSETQYF. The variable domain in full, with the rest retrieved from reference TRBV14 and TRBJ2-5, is EAGVTQFPSHSVIEKGQTVTLRCDPISGHDNLYWYRRVMGKEIKFLLHFVKESKQDESGMPNNRFLAERTGGTYSTLKVQPAELEDSGVYFCASSHRVSETQYFGPGTRLLVL.

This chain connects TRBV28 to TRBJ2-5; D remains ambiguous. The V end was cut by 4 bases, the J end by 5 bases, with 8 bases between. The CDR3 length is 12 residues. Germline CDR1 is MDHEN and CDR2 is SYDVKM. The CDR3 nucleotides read TGTGCCAGCAGTTCCCCGCTGGAGACCCAGTACTTC. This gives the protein CASSSPLETQYF.

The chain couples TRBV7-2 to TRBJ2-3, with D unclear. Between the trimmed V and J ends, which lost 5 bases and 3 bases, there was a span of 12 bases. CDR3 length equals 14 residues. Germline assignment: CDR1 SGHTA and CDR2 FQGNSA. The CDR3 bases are TGTGCCAGCAGCCCCAATATCAGAACAGATACGCAGTATTTT. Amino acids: CASSPNIRTDTQYF.

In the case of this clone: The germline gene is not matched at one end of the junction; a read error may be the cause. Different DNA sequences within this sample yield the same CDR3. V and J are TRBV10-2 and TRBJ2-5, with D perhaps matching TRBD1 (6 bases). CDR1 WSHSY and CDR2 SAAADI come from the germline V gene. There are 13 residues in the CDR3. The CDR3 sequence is CASRRQDQETQYF. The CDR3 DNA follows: TGCGCCAGCAGGAGACAGGACCAGGAGACCCAGTACTTC.

CDR3 nucleotide sequence: TGTGCCAGCAGCGGGACCGGGACTAGCGGGAGCAGTGAGCAGTTCTTC. It translates to CASSGTGTSGSSEQFF. The chain recombines TRBV27 with TRBJ2-1; 14 bases map to TRBD2. J lost 9 bases, V lost 6 bases, and 10 bases had no gene match. Looked up from germline, CDR1 is MNHEY and CDR2 is SMNVEV (reference sequence). The CDR3 sequence is 16 residues long.

For the CDR3, the DNA is TGTGCCACCAGCAGAGGGAGGGCCACTGAAGCTTTCTTT. It codes for CATSRGRATEAFF. This chain joins TRBV15 and TRBJ1-1; no definite D call. The CDR3 totals 13 residues. V was pared by 1 base and J by 4 bases, with 7 bases between. Germline assignment: CDR1 LNHNV and CDR2 YYDKDF (reference sequence).

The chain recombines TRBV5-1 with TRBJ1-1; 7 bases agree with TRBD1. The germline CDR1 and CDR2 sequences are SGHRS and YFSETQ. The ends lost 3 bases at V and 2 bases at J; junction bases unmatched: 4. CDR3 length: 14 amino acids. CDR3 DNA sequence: TGCGCCAGCAGCTCGGGACAGTACAACACTGAAGCTTTCTTT. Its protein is CASSSGQYNTEAFF.

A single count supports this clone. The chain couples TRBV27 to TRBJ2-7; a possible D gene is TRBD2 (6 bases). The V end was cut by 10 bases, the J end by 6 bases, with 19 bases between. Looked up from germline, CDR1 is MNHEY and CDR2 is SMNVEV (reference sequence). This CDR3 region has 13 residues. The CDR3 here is CATVPRPGGEQYF. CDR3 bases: TGTGCCACCGTCCCACGCCCCGGGGGCGAGCAGTACTTC.

This CDR3 is CASDAYSNQPQHF. The DNA of the CDR3 is TGTGCCAGCGATGCCTATAGCAATCAGCCCCAGCATTTT. The chain couples TRBV6-1 to TRBJ1-5; D gene ambiguous. With 8 bases removed from V and 0 bases from J, the gap between germline ends came to 8 bases. This CDR3 spans 13 amino acids. Looked up from germline, CDR1 is MNHNS and CDR2 is SASEGT.

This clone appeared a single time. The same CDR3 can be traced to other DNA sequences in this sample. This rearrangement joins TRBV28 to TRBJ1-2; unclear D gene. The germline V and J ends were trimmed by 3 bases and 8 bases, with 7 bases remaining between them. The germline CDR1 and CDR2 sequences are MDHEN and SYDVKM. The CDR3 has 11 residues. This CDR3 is CASSFVRGYTF. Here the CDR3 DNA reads TGTGCCAGCAGTTTTGTACGCGGCTACACCTTC.